The entry below describes one T cell receptor beta chain. Participant reports of clinical history set cohort assignment. This record comes from a study of blood T cell repertoires in COVID-19. Study information: PBMCs, B-cell-depleted T cells, or T cells provided the cDNA or gDNA that made up the material.

Original processing methods: Counts of nucleated cells, estimated from reference gene primer amplification, were obtained. Sequencing was performed with immunoSEQ multiplex PCR; in TCRdb, only in-frame clones are kept and a portion is missing. D and trimming come from the DNA, and the V and J calls and clone size come from that table. The sample has roughly 69,000 clones, approximately 81% seen once. The sample taken for sequencing was PBMCs or T cells enriched from blood (not recorded which). The clonotype comes from a woman in her 40s with acute COVID-19.

The CDR3 here is CASSSDYDEGVGTEAFF. CDR3 nucleotides: TGTGCCAGCAGCTCGGATTACGACGAGGGGGTCGGCACTGAAGCTTTCTTT. The genes are TRBV7-9 and TRBJ1-1; the D gene is possibly TRBD1 (6 bases). Looked up from germline, CDR1 is SEHNR and CDR2 is FQNEAQ (reference sequence). V was shortened by 4 bases and J by 4 bases, with 22 bases between the two germline ends. CDR3 length: 17 residues.